The 2 T cell receptor beta chains presented below share a single source sample, sequenced in a study of early T cells in non-severe SARS-CoV-2 infection. TCRdb independently ran MiXCR on the 5' RACE reads; one entry per CDR3 protein. This table has approximately 89,000 distinct CDR3 sequences, around 15% appearing once. Specimen: whole blood. The receptors come from an adult who was a healthcare worker with PCR-confirmed SARS-CoV-2 infection or an uninfected control (not recorded which).

This clonotype showed up just a few times. V gene TRBV4-1 combines with J gene TRBJ2-7; tentative D call: TRBD2 (5 bases). The ends were cut back, 2 bases at V and 4 bases at J, with 15 bases in the middle. The CDR3 is 15 residues long. The germline CDR1 and CDR2 sequences are MGHRA and YSYEKL. CDR3 DNA sequence: TGCGCCAGCAGCCAAAGGCGAGGAGGAGGTTACGAGCAGTACTTC. Translating it yields CASSQRRGGGYEQYF.

This sequence joins TRBV27 and TRBJ2-4; D is unresolved. From germline, CDR1 is MNHEY and CDR2 SMNVEV (reference sequence). V lost 8 bases and J 0 bases, leaving 14 bases between the germline ends. The CDR3 sequence is 15 residues long. CDR3 DNA: TGTGCCAGCGGATCCAGACCCATAGCCAAAAACATTCAGTACTTC. This translates into CASGSRPIAKNIQYF.